Sequencing of this T cell receptor beta chain was carried out in a study of blood T cell repertoires in COVID-19. Turning to the study itself: The United States, Italy and Spain supplied acute and convalescent COVID-19 samples.

The V end was cut by 5 bases, the J end by 4 bases, with 11 bases between. Germline loops: CDR1 LNHDA, CDR2 SQIVND (reference sequence). The CDR3 covers 13 residues. As originally analysed: Nucleated cell number was recorded as an estimate derived from reference gene primer amplification. Repertoires were generated with immunoSEQ multiplex PCR, while TCRdb's copy carries only in-frame clones and drops some. From that table come the V and J calls and clone size; the DNA was used to work out D and trimming. The repertoire holds under 300,000 clones, with 75% to 90% as singletons. V is TRBV19 and J is TRBJ1-2; D gene unclear. This clonotype originated in a middle-aged woman who had recovered from COVID-19. Sample: peripheral blood. The CDR3 DNA reads TGTGCCAGTAGTTCAGGAATCGGCTATGGCTACACCTTC. This gives the protein CASSSGIGYGYTF. Full variable domain (missing parts from reference TRBV19 and TRBJ1-2): DGGITQSPKYLFRKEGQNVTLSCEQNLNHDAMYWYRQDPGQGLRLIYYSQIVNDFQKGDIAEGYSVSREKKESFPLTVTSAQKNPTAFYLCASSSGIGYGYTFGSGTRLTVV.